This TCR beta chain was profiled in a study of cytomegalovirus exposure and HLA in healthy donors. Findings and limits, study-wide: In vitro assays verified that a few CMV-associated chains recognized CMV antigens specifically.

The CDR3 has 15 residues. Per germline, CDR1 SGHRS and CDR2 YFSETQ. The V end lost 4 bases, the J end lost 0 bases, and 13 bases lay between the germline ends. Primers: 60 Vbeta forward and 13 Jbeta reverse. Profiled with immunoSEQ multiplex PCR; TCRdb holds only in-frame clones, not every one. The sample gives 170,000 or so clones, around 80% of which show up once; 1% is in the top ten. To note about this clone: Its antigen is unidentified.

Sequencing was performed on PBMCs. The clonotype originates from a woman aged 50 to 65 in good health and CMV-seropositive. This chain joins TRBV5-1 and TRBJ1-1, with D maybe TRBD1 (6 bases). CDR3 sequence reads: CASSPDAGVNTEAFF. The CDR3 region has the DNA TGCGCCAGCAGCCCGGATGCAGGGGTGAACACTGAAGCTTTCTTT.